This TCR beta chain stems from a study of T-cell reconstitution after alpha-beta-depleted transplantation in children. CDR3 length equals 14 residues. Germline V gives CDR1 LGHNA, CDR2 YSLEER. V lost 1 base, J lost 2 bases, and 9 bases lay in between. TCRbeta library construction was performed incorporating unique molecular identifiers. MiXCR was run by TCRdb on the PCR reads, yielding one entry per CDR3 protein. Here the sample spans some 550,000 distinct CDR3 sequences, 23% being singletons. For this clonotype: As yet, its antigen is unknown.

Study-level points and caveats: For some patients, TCRbeta diversity was high at day 60 because of recipient T cells and thymic progenitors that survived. Several hundred expanded graft clones reportedly were the source of alpha-beta T cells about two months after transplant. Hyperexpanded clones declined; after one year, newly produced T cells mostly supplied diversity.

Sequences were derived from PBMCs, mostly from graft donor cells, sampled 360 days after TCRalphabeta/CD19-depleted stem cell transplant. The gene calls are TRBV4-3 and TRBJ2-7; D gene uncertain. This TCR was recovered from a boy under two years old who had a stem cell transplant for acute myeloid leukemia, so the T cells may come from the graft donor. The CDR3: CASSQVPGPYEQYF. CDR3 nucleotides: TGCGCCAGCAGCCAAGTCCCAGGACCCTACGAGCAGTACTTC.